These 30 T cell receptor beta chains share one sample of origin, sequenced in a study of blood T cell repertoires in COVID-19. This table comes from immunoSEQ multiplex PCR, and its TCRdb copy is limited to in-frame clones, with some not included. The sample lists around 65,000 clones, about three quarters occurring once. Sequencing was done on a sample of peripheral blood. The origin of the receptors is a human donor in a cohort sampled during active COVID-19.

This clone was observed a single time. V usage is TRBV19 and J usage is TRBJ2-1; maybe TRBD2 (5 bases). Per germline, CDR1 LNHDA and CDR2 SQIVND (reference sequence). Trimming pared 5 bases from V and 5 bases from J, leaving 16 bases between. CDR3 size: 15 residues. This CDR3 reads CASSLRHVANNEQFF. In DNA form, the CDR3 reads TGTGCCAGTAGTCTACGACATGTAGCGAACAATGAGCAGTTCTTC.

The rearrangement links TRBV4-1 to TRBJ2-1; D might be TRBD2 (9 bases). V lost 1 base and J 4 bases, leaving 26 bases between the germline ends. CDR3 length equals 20 residues. From germline, CDR1 is MGHRA and CDR2 YSYEKL. CDR3 DNA: TGCGCCAGCAGCCAAGGCAGGGGGCTTCGGTTTGCGGGAGGGTACAATGAGCAGTTCTTC. This sequence encodes CASSQGRGLRFAGGYNEQFF.

This clone was recorded a few times. V and J are TRBV6-2 or TRBV6-3 and TRBJ2-7, with D perhaps TRBD2 (6 bases). Per the germline V gene, CDR1 is MNHEY and CDR2 is SVGEGT. This CDR3 has 18 amino acids. V dropped 0 bases and J dropped 0 bases, with 18 bases sitting between them. For the CDR3, the DNA is TGTGCCAGCAGTTACTCGACGGGAGCGACCGGACCCTCCTACGAGCAGTACTTC. Translating it yields CASSYSTGATGPSYEQYF.

This chain joins TRBV20-1 and TRBJ2-7; tentative D call: TRBD2 (6 bases). V was pared by 3 bases and J by 0 bases, with 18 bases between. Germline-derived CDR1 and CDR2 are DFQATT and SNEGSKA (reference sequence). This CDR3 region has 16 residues. CDR3 DNA: TGCAGTGCTAGTCCCCTTCTTAGCGGTAACTCCTACGAGCAGTACTTC. It encodes CSASPLLSGNSYEQYF.

The V call is TRBV7-8, the J call TRBJ2-3; 8 positions agree with TRBD2. Germline trimming cut 1 base from V and 7 bases from J; bases unmatched to any gene: 10. The CDR3 has 16 amino acids. Per the germline V gene, CDR1 is SGHVS and CDR2 is FQNEAQ. CDR3 nucleotides: TGTGCCAGCAGCTTAGGGGCCAGCGGGAGTGGGTATACGCAGTATTTT. Its protein product is CASSLGASGSGYTQYF. Based on the CDR3 plus reference TRBV7-8 and TRBJ2-3, the full variable domain is GAGVSQSPRYKVAKRGQDVALRCDPISGHVSLFWYQQALGQGPEFLTYFQNEAQLDKSGLPSDRFFAERPEGSVSTLKIQRTQQEDSAVYLCASSLGASGSGYTQYFGPGTRLTVL.

The V and J genes are TRBV5-1 and TRBJ1-4, with D possibly being TRBD1 (6 bases). The CDR3 is 15 residues long. The germline V gene encodes CDR1 SGHRS and CDR2 YFSETQ. V was pared by 0 bases and J by 5 bases, with 11 bases between. CDR3 nucleotides: TGCGCCAGCAGCTTGGCCCGCGACAGGAATGAAAAACTGTTTTTT. Translation gives CASSLARDRNEKLFF.

This rearrangement joins TRBV11-2 to TRBJ2-2; D is undetermined. Germline CDR1 is SGHAT and CDR2 is FQNNGV. V was pared by 2 bases and J by 7 bases, with 8 bases between. The CDR3 has 13 amino acids. The CDR3 reads CASSLTPGGELFF. As DNA, the CDR3 is TGTGCCAGCAGCTTAACCCCGGGCGGGGAGCTGTTTTTT.

V gene TRBV11-2 combines with J gene TRBJ2-3, with 8 positions matching TRBD2. The V gene end was trimmed by 6 bases and the J gene end by 10 bases; junction bases not matched to a gene: 15. Looked up from germline, CDR1 is SGHAT and CDR2 is FQNNGV. The CDR3 is 15 residues long. CDR3 loop: CASRAGTRGGRAQYF. For the CDR3, the DNA is TGTGCCAGCAGGGCCGGGACTAGGGGGGGACGCGCGCAGTATTTT.

The V call is TRBV5-5, the J call TRBJ2-7; D ambiguous. V lost 0 bases and J lost 5, with 12 bases in between. Germline assignment: CDR1 SGHKS and CDR2 YYEKEE (reference sequence). The CDR3 has 14 amino acids. The DNA of the CDR3 is TGTGCCAGCAGCTTGGGTTCTGAGGCGGACGAGCAGTACTTC. Amino acid sequence: CASSLGSEADEQYF.

This clone was recorded at least ten times. The chain couples TRBV12-3 or TRBV12-4 to TRBJ1-2; D uncertain. CDR3 size: 12 residues. V was trimmed by 3 bases and J by 2 bases, leaving 4 bases between them. CDR3 protein: CASSLTNYGYTF. As DNA, the CDR3 is TGTGCCAGCAGTTTGACAAACTATGGCTACACCTTC.

The V gene is TRBV7-2, the J gene TRBJ1-3; 11 nucleotides agree with TRBD1. Germline trimming cut 2 bases from V and 4 bases from J; bases unmatched to any gene: 7. CDR1 is SGHTA, CDR2 FQGNSA, per germline. There are 17 residues in the CDR3. The CDR3 reads CASSLRGQGERGNTIYF. The CDR3 DNA reads as TGTGCCAGCAGCTTAAGGGGACAGGGGGAGAGGGGAAACACCATATATTTT.

This chain connects TRBV6-6 to TRBJ1-2; D not resolved. Trimming shortened V by 4 bases and J by 4 bases, and 10 bases separated the two germline ends. From germline, CDR1 is MNHNY and CDR2 SVGAGI (reference sequence). The CDR3 is made up of 13 amino acids. CDR3 residues: CASSSDMTYGYTF. The CDR3 nucleotides read TGTGCCAGCAGTTCTGACATGACCTATGGCTACACCTTC.

There are a few counts of this clone. V and J are TRBV28 and TRBJ2-7; 11 nucleotides match TRBD2. Trimming at V came to 5 bases and at J to 2 bases, leaving 5 bases not matched to a gene. Germline values: CDR1 MDHEN, CDR2 SYDVKM. This CDR3 contains 15 residues. This CDR3 reads CASSPPSGRTYEQYF. The CDR3 DNA sequence: TGTGCCAGCAGTCCACCTAGCGGGAGGACCTACGAGCAGTACTTC.

This rearrangement joins TRBV2 to TRBJ2-7; D is possibly TRBD1 (6 bases). Germline CDR1 reads SNHLY; CDR2 reads FYNNEI. Between the trimmed V and J ends, which lost 4 bases and 3 bases, there was a span of 13 bases. The CDR3 length is 14 residues. The CDR3 DNA reads TGTGCCAGCAGTGCCATCCAGGGGAGCTACGAGCAGTACTTC. Translation gives CASSAIQGSYEQYF.

This clone was seen a few times. The rearrangement joins TRBV6-5 to TRBJ1-1; TRBD1 matches at 7 bases. There are 13 residues in the CDR3. Per the germline V gene, CDR1 is MNHEY and CDR2 is SVGAGI. The ends lost 6 bases at V and 3 bases at J; junction bases unmatched: 4. The CDR3 DNA reads TGTGCCAGCAGGATGGGGACAGACACTGAAGCTTTCTTT. Translating gives CASRMGTDTEAFF.

This clone was found a few times. The genes are TRBV7-9 and TRBJ2-1; a weak D match, TRBD1 (6 bases). The CDR3 is made up of 15 amino acids. Germline assignment: CDR1 SEHNR and CDR2 FQNEAQ (reference sequence). V was cut by 4 bases and J by 1 base, with 11 bases left in between. This chain's CDR3 is CASSSGTLSYNEQFF. As DNA, the CDR3 is TGTGCCAGCAGCTCCGGGACATTGTCCTACAATGAGCAGTTCTTC.

The rearrangement uses TRBV2 and TRBJ1-1, with 9 bases aligning to TRBD1. Germline CDR1 SNHLY, CDR2 FYNNEI. V was clipped by 2 bases and J by 5 bases; unmatched bases: 3. This CDR3 has 14 amino acids. As DNA, the CDR3 is TGTGCCAGCAGTGAACCGGACAGGGGAACTGAAGCTTTCTTT. Translated, it gives CASSEPDRGTEAFF. Combining the CDR3 with reference TRBV2 and TRBJ1-1 gives the whole variable domain EPEVTQTPSHQVTQMGQEVILRCVPISNHLYFYWYRQILGQKVEFLVSFYNNEISEKSEIFDDQFSVERPDGSNFTLKIRSTKLEDSAMYFCASSEPDRGTEAFFGQGTRLTVV.

V gene TRBV28 combines with J gene TRBJ1-5; TRBD1 is a possible D gene (6 bases). This CDR3 is built from 15 residues. Per the germline V gene, CDR1 is MDHEN and CDR2 is SYDVKM. Trimming left V 4 bases short and J 2 bases short, with 12 bases between. The DNA of the CDR3 is TGTGCCAGCAGTTCATCAGGGGCGGGCAATCAGCCCCAGCATTTT. It encodes CASSSSGAGNQPQHF.

V gene TRBV7-2 combines with J gene TRBJ2-5, with D perhaps TRBD2 (6 bases). V was shortened by 3 bases and J by 3 bases, with 8 bases between the two germline ends. The germline V gene encodes CDR1 SGHTA and CDR2 FQGNSA. This CDR3 is 13 amino acids long. The CDR3 coding sequence is TGTGCCAGCAGCTTCGGAGGGAAAGAGACCCAGTACTTC. Its protein is CASSFGGKETQYF. Drawing the rest from reference TRBV7-2 and TRBJ2-5, the complete variable domain is GAGVSQSPSNKVTEKGKDVELRCDPISGHTALYWYRQSLGQGLEFLIYFQGNSAPDKSGLPSDRFSAERTGGSVSTLTIQRTQQEDSAVYLCASSFGGKETQYFGPGTRLLVL.

This rearrangement joins TRBV9 to TRBJ2-3, with 8 bases identical to TRBD2. Germline CDR1 and CDR2: SGDLS and YYNGEE. Losses at the gene ends were 3 bases for V and 0 bases for J; bases not matched to a gene: 15. This CDR3 region has 19 residues. The CDR3: CASSASTTSGGSSTDTQYF. DNA of the CDR3: TGTGCCAGCAGCGCTAGCACTACTAGCGGTGGCTCTAGCACAGATACGCAGTATTTT.

V gene TRBV18 combines with J gene TRBJ2-7, with D perhaps matching TRBD2 (6 bases). Germline lookup yields CDR1 KGHSH and CDR2 LQKENI. The V and J ends lost 0 bases and 2 bases respectively, with 11 bases between them. The CDR3 has 15 amino acids. CDR3 region: CASSPPTGSPYEQYF. The CDR3 DNA follows: TGTGCCAGCTCACCACCGACCGGGAGTCCCTACGAGCAGTACTTC. Together with reference TRBV18 and TRBJ2-7, the CDR3 gives the full variable domain: NAGVMQNPRHLVRRRGQEARLRCSPMKGHSHVYWYRQLPEEGLKFMVYLQKENIIDESGMPKERFSAEFPKEGPSILRIQQVVRGDSAAYFCASSPPTGSPYEQYFGPGTRLTVT.

The chain carries TRBV6-5 and TRBJ2-7; 10 bases map to TRBD1. There are 13 residues in the CDR3. Germline CDR1 MNHEY, CDR2 SVGAGI. The ends lost 8 bases at V and 5 bases at J; junction bases unmatched: 6. CDR3: CASRQGARNEQYF. CDR3 DNA: TGTGCCAGCCGACAGGGGGCTAGAAACGAGCAGTACTTC.

The V and J genes are TRBV7-3 and TRBJ2-1, with TRBD1 as a possible D gene (7 bases). CDR1 SGHTA and CDR2 FQGTGA come from the germline V gene. The CDR3 length is 15 residues. V shed 1 base and J shed 7 bases, with 14 bases lying between them. The CDR3 protein is CASSLMPGGTNEQFF. The CDR3 region has the DNA TGTGCCAGCAGCTTAATGCCAGGGGGGACTAATGAGCAGTTCTTC.

The gene calls are TRBV6-1 and TRBJ2-3, with 7 bases aligning to TRBD1. V lost 1 base and J lost 0; bases outside the gene matches: 4. This CDR3 is 16 amino acids long. Germline V gives CDR1 MNHNS, CDR2 SASEGT. The CDR3 here is CASSEVPGQSTDTQYF. The CDR3 DNA reads as TGTGCCAGCAGTGAAGTACCGGGACAGAGCACAGATACGCAGTATTTT.

CDR3 sequence: CASSQGSGGRDYNEQFF. The CDR3 region has the DNA TGTGCCAGCAGCCAGGGGTCTGGGGGGAGGGACTACAATGAGCAGTTCTTC. The V call is TRBV7-2, the J call TRBJ2-1; TRBD2 is a possible D gene (7 bases). CDR3 size: 17 residues. Trimming took 5 bases from V and 3 from J, leaving 20 bases between them. The germline V gene encodes CDR1 SGHTA and CDR2 FQGNSA.

The rearrangement joins TRBV19 to TRBJ1-2, with D possibly being TRBD1 (5 bases). The CDR3 has 14 amino acids. Per the germline V gene, CDR1 is LNHDA and CDR2 is SQIVND (reference sequence). V lost 1 base to trimming and J lost 0 bases, with 6 bases between them. CDR3 nucleotides: TGTGCCAGTAGTATAGGGACAACTAACTATGGCTACACCTTC. Amino acid sequence: CASSIGTTNYGYTF.

This clone turned up a few times. V and J are TRBV28 and TRBJ1-3; no clear D gene. Germline CDR1 reads MDHEN; CDR2 reads SYDVKM. With 7 bases removed from V and 4 bases from J, the gap between germline ends came to 14 bases. The CDR3 is made up of 14 amino acids. The CDR3 region is CASTPTRNGNTIYF. CDR3 nucleotide sequence: TGTGCCAGCACCCCGACTCGGAACGGAAACACCATATATTTT.

The sample holds one count of this clone. The chain employs TRBV29-1 and TRBJ2-1; 12 nucleotides align to TRBD2. Germline-derived CDR1 and CDR2 are SQVTM and ANQGSEA. After removal of 0 bases from V and 3 bases from J, the junction contained 3 bases not matched to a gene. This CDR3 contains 16 residues. CDR3 in amino acids: CSVEEGGLAGYNEQFF. The DNA of the CDR3 is TGCAGCGTTGAAGAAGGGGGACTAGCGGGCTACAATGAGCAGTTCTTC.

A few counts support this clone. The chain has TRBV2 and TRBJ2-1, with D unresolved. V was cut by 7 bases and J by 4 bases, with 14 bases left in between. The length of the CDR3 is 14 residues. The germline V gene has CDR1 SNHLY and CDR2 FYNNEI. The CDR3 nucleotides are TGTGCCAGCACCCCCAACAGCCCTTACAATGAGCAGTTCTTC. Protein: CASTPNSPYNEQFF.

V and J are TRBV27 and TRBJ1-4; D is uncertain. V was trimmed by 7 bases and J by 7 bases, leaving 16 bases between them. Germline lookup yields CDR1 MNHEY and CDR2 SMNVEV (reference sequence). The CDR3 is made up of 14 amino acids. The CDR3 nucleotides read TGTGCCAGCACCCCCACCGGAGGGAGTGAAAAACTGTTTTTT. Translation gives CASTPTGGSEKLFF.